Listed below are T cell receptor beta chains from one sample, sequenced in a study of blood T cell repertoires in COVID-19. The repertoire was sequenced with immunoSEQ multiplex PCR; TCRdb's copy has only in-frame clones and lacks some. Of tens of thousands of clones listed, more than 90% are singletons. The sample taken for sequencing was peripheral blood. All receptors derive from a human donor in a cohort sampled during active COVID-19. Both conserved end residues are part of each CDR3. D genes are given only for firm matches.

d_call: -
cdr3_length: 14
v_call: TRBV5-1
j_call: TRBJ1-5
cdr3_aa: CASSLGSGVEPQHF
cdr3_nt: TGCGCCAGCAGCTTGGGGTCAGGGGTGGAGCCCCAGCATTTT

d_call: TRBD2
cdr3_length: 14
v_call: TRBV7-7
j_call: TRBJ2-5
cdr3_aa: CASSTSGSGQTQYF
cdr3_nt: TGTGCTAGCAGCACAAGCGGGAGTGGGCAGACCCAGTACTTC

d_call: TRBD2
cdr3_length: 16
v_call: TRBV7-6
j_call: TRBJ2-3
cdr3_aa: CASSLGGLGGTDTQYF
cdr3_nt: TGTGCCAGCAGCTTAGGGGGACTAGGGGGTACAGATACGCAGTATTTT

d_call: -
cdr3_length: 15
v_call: TRBV7-2
j_call: TRBJ2-5
cdr3_aa: CASSLLLGQQETQYF
cdr3_nt: TGTGCCAGCAGCTTATTGCTGGGCCAGCAAGAGACCCAGTACTTC

d_call: TRBD2
cdr3_length: 18
v_call: TRBV9
j_call: TRBJ2-7
cdr3_aa: CASSVGEGLAGEGVEQYF
cdr3_nt: TGTGCCAGCAGCGTAGGGGAGGGACTAGCGGGAGAGGGTGTCGAGCAGTACTTC

d_call: -
cdr3_length: 15
v_call: TRBV4-3
j_call: TRBJ1-2
cdr3_aa: CASSQDSGVGYGYTF
cdr3_nt: TGCGCCAGCAGCCAAGATTCCGGGGTGGGGTATGGCTACACCTTC

d_call: -
cdr3_length: 15
v_call: TRBV5-4
j_call: TRBJ2-2
cdr3_aa: CASRGGLTNTGELFF
cdr3_nt: TGTGCCAGCAGGGGGGGACTTACGAACACCGGGGAGCTGTTTTTT

d_call: -
cdr3_length: 15
v_call: TRBV7-6
j_call: TRBJ2-7
cdr3_aa: CASSLAGGTEYEQYF
cdr3_nt: TGTGCCAGCAGCTTAGCCGGCGGGACTGAGTACGAGCAGTACTTC

d_call: TRBD2
cdr3_length: 16
v_call: TRBV5-4
j_call: TRBJ2-3
cdr3_aa: CASSFRYGRGTDTQYF
cdr3_nt: TGTGCCAGCAGCTTTCGTTACGGGAGGGGCACAGATACGCAGTATTTT

d_call: -
cdr3_length: 16
v_call: TRBV5-1
j_call: TRBJ2-7
cdr3_aa: CASSLRGSGGSYEQYF
cdr3_nt: TGCGCCAGCAGCTTACGTGGGAGCGGAGGATCCTACGAGCAGTACTTC

d_call: TRBD2
cdr3_length: 16
v_call: TRBV7-9
j_call: TRBJ2-1
cdr3_aa: CASSSLTSGFYNEQFF
cdr3_nt: TGTGCCAGCAGCTCCCTGACTAGCGGCTTCTACAATGAGCAGTTCTTC

d_call: -
cdr3_length: 13
v_call: TRBV9
j_call: TRBJ2-4
cdr3_aa: CASSGTGKNIQYF
cdr3_nt: TGTGCCAGCAGCGGAACAGGCAAAAACATTCAGTACTTC

d_call: -
cdr3_length: 15
v_call: TRBV18
j_call: TRBJ1-1
cdr3_aa: CASSQSQGGNTEAFF
cdr3_nt: TGTGCCAGCTCACAATCGCAGGGAGGGAACACTGAAGCTTTCTTT

d_call: -
cdr3_length: 14
v_call: TRBV11-2
j_call: TRBJ1-1
cdr3_aa: CASSLQVMNTEAFF
cdr3_nt: TGTGCCAGCAGCCTACAGGTAATGAACACTGAAGCTTTCTTT

d_call: TRBD1
cdr3_length: 16
v_call: TRBV27
j_call: TRBJ2-2
cdr3_aa: CASRRQTGASVGELFF
cdr3_nt: TGTGCCAGCAGACGACAGACAGGGGCCTCAGTGGGGGAGCTGTTTTTT

d_call: TRBD1
cdr3_length: 14
v_call: TRBV29-1
j_call: TRBJ2-7
cdr3_aa: CSVAGTDRSYEQYF
cdr3_nt: TGCAGCGTTGCGGGGACAGACAGGTCCTACGAGCAGTACTTC